This record concerns one T cell receptor (beta chain) sequence. This specimen comes from a study of long-term antiretroviral therapy in people with HIV. There are 13 residues in the CDR3. Germline V gene data show CDR1 as SGHAT and CDR2 as FQDESV (reference sequence). The trim removed 5 bases at V and 6 bases at J, leaving 5 bases unmatched. Researchers report immunoSEQ v3.0 was run at survey level. Sequencing used immunoSEQ multiplex PCR; TCRdb keeps in-frame clones, though not all of them. Altogether fewer than 45,000 clones are present, roughly 95% being singletons, with the ten largest covering 2.5% to 3.5%.

This specimen consisted of unsorted PBMCs, obtained 3.7 years after starting antiretroviral therapy. The source of this sequence is a woman between 45 and 65 years old with HIV. This chain joins TRBV11-1 and TRBJ1-2, with 8 nucleotides matching TRBD1. For the CDR3, the DNA is TGTGCCAGCAGCCCCGGGACAGGTCATGGCTACACCTTC. This codes for CASSPGTGHGYTF.